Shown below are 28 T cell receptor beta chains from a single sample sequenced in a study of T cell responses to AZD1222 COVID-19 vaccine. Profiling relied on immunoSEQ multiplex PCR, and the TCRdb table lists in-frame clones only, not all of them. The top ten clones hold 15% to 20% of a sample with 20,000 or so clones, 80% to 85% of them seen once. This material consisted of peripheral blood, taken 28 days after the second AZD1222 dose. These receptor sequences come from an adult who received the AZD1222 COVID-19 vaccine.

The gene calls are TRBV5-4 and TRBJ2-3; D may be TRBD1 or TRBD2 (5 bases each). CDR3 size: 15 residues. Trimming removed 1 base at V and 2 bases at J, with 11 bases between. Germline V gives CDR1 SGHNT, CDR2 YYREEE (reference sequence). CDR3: CASSLWGSVTDTQYF. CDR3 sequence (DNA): TGTGCCAGCAGCTTGTGGGGGTCGGTCACAGATACGCAGTATTTT.

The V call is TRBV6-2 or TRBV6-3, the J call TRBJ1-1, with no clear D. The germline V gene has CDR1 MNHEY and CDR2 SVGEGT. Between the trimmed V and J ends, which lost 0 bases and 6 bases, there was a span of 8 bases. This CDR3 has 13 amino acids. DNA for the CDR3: TGTGCCAGCAGTTACTCGATAAAGGCTGAAGCTTTCTTT. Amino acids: CASSYSIKAEAFF.

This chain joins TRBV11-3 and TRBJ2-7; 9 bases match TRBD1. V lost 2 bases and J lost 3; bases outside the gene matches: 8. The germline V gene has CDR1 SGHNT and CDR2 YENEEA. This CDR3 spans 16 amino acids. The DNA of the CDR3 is TGTGCCAGCAGCTTACTGACCGGGACAGGGCTCTACGAGCAGTACTTC. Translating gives CASSLLTGTGLYEQYF. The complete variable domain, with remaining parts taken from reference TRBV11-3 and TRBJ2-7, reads EAGVVQSPRYKIIEKKQPVAFWCNPISGHNTLYWYLQNLGQGPELLIRYENEEAVDDSQLPKDRFSAERLKGVDSTLKIQPAELGDSAVYLCASSLLTGTGLYEQYFGPGTRLTVT.

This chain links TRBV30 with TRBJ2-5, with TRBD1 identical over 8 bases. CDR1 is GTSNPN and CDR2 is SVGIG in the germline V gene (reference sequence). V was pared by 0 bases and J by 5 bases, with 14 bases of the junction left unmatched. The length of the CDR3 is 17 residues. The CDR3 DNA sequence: TGTGCCTGGAGTGTATTGGGGTCAGGGGGCGCGTGGGAGACCCAGTACTTC. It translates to CAWSVLGSGGAWETQYF.

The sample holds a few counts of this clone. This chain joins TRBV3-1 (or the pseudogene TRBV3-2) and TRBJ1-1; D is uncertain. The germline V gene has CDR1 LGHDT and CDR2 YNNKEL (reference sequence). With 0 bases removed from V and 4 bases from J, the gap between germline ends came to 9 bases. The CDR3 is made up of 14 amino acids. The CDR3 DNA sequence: TGTGCCAGCAGCCAAGAGGAGGTCCGCACTGAAGCTTTCTTT. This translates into CASSQEEVRTEAFF.

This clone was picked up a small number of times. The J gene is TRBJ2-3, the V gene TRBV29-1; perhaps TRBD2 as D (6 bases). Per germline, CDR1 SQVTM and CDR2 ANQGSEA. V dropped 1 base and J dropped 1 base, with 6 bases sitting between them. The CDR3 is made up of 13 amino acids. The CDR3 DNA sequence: TGCAGCGTTGAAGCGGGAGGCACAGATACGCAGTATTTT. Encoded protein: CSVEAGGTDTQYF.

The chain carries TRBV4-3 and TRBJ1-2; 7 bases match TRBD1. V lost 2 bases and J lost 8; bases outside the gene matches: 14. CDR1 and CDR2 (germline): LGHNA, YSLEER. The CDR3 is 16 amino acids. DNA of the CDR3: TGCGCCAGCAGCCAAAACTGGGCCGGGACAGCGGGAGGCTACACCTTC. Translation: CASSQNWAGTAGGYTF.

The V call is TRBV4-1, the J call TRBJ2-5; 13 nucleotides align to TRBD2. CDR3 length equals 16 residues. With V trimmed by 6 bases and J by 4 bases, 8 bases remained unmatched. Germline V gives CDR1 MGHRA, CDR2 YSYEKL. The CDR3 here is CASSTTSGRAGETQYF. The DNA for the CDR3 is TGCGCCAGCAGTACAACTAGCGGGAGGGCAGGAGAGACCCAGTACTTC.

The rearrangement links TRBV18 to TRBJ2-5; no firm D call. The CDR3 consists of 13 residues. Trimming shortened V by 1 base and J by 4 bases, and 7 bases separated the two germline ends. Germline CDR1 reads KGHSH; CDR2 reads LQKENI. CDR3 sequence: CASSPRHGETQYF. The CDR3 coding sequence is TGTGCCAGCTCACCACGTCATGGAGAGACCCAGTACTTC. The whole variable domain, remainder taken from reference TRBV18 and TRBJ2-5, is NAGVMQNPRHLVRRRGQEARLRCSPMKGHSHVYWYRQLPEEGLKFMVYLQKENIIDESGMPKERFSAEFPKEGPSILRIQQVVRGDSAAYFCASSPRHGETQYFGPGTRLLVL.

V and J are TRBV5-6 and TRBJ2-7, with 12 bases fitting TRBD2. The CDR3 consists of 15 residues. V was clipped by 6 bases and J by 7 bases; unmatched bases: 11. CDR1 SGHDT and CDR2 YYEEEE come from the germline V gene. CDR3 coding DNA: TGTGCCAGCAAACTAGCGGGAGGTTCCCAGGGGGAGCAGTACTTC. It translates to CASKLAGGSQGEQYF. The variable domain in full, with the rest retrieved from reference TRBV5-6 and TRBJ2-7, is DAGVTQSPTHLIKTRGQQVTLRCSPKSGHDTVSWYQQALGQGPQFIFQYYEEEERQRGNFPDRFSGHQFPNYSSELNVNALLLGDSALYLCASKLAGGSQGEQYFGPGTRLTVT.

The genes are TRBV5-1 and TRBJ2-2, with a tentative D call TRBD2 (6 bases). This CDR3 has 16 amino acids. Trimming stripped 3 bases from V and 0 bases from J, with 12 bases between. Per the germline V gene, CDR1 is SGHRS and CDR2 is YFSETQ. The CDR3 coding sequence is TGCGCCAGCAGCTACGGTAGCGGTGCGAACACCGGGGAGCTGTTTTTT. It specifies CASSYGSGANTGELFF.

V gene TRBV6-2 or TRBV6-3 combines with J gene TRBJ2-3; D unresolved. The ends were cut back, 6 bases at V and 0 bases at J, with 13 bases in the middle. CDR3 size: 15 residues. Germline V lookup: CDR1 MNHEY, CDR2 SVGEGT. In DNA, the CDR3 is TGTGCCAGCAGCCTCGAGAGGCGCAGCACAGATACGCAGTATTTT. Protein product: CASSLERRSTDTQYF.

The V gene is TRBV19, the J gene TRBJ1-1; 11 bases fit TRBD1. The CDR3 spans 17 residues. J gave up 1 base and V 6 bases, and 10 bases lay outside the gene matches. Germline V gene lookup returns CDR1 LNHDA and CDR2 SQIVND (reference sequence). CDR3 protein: CASSLGTGGSWNTEAFF. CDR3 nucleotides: TGTGCCAGTAGCCTCGGGACAGGGGGTAGCTGGAACACTGAAGCTTTCTTT. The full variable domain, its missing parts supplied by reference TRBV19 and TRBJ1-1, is DGGITQSPKYLFRKEGQNVTLSCEQNLNHDAMYWYRQDPGQGLRLIYYSQIVNDFQKGDIAEGYSVSREKKESFPLTVTSAQKNPTAFYLCASSLGTGGSWNTEAFFGQGTRLTVV.

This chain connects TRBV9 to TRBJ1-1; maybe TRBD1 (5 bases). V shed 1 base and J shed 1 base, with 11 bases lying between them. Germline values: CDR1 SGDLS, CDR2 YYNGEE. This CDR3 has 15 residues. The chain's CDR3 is CASSVSGDQNTEAFF. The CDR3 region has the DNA TGTGCCAGCAGCGTATCGGGGGACCAGAACACTGAAGCTTTCTTT.

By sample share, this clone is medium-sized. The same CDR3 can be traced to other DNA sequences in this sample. The CDR3 sequence: CASSFVAGTDTQYF. The CDR3 DNA reads as TGTGCCAGCAGTTTTGTAGCGGGAACGGATACGCAGTATTTT. The chain recombines TRBV28 with TRBJ2-3, with 8 bases identical to TRBD2. The V segment lost 3 bases and the J segment 6 bases; nucleotides outside the gene matches: 5. This CDR3 region has 14 residues. Germline CDR1 MDHEN, CDR2 SYDVKM.

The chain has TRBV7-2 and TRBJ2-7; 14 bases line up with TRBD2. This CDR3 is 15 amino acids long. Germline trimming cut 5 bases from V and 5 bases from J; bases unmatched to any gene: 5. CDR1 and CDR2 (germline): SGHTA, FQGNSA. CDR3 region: CASSQGLAGVNEQYF. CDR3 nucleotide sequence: TGTGCCAGCAGCCAGGGACTAGCGGGAGTGAACGAGCAGTACTTC.

CDR3 residues: CASSIDRRRTEAFF. The CDR3 nucleotides are TGTGCCAGTAGTATCGACCGGCGACGGACTGAAGCTTTCTTT. The chain carries TRBV19 and TRBJ1-1; the D is unclear. This CDR3 spans 14 amino acids. The germline gives CDR1 LNHDA, CDR2 SQIVND (reference sequence). V was shortened by 3 bases and J by 5 bases, with 13 bases between the two germline ends. Complete variable domain (other parts from reference TRBV19 and TRBJ1-1): DGGITQSPKYLFRKEGQNVTLSCEQNLNHDAMYWYRQDPGQGLRLIYYSQIVNDFQKGDIAEGYSVSREKKESFPLTVTSAQKNPTAFYLCASSIDRRRTEAFFGQGTRLTVV.

The DNA of the CDR3 is TGTGCCTGGAGTGTAAAGGGAGCTAGTTACCCCCCCGTAGGGAGTACTCGGCGTGAGCAGTTCTTC. It is translated as CAWSVKGASYPPVGSTRREQFF. This rearrangement joins TRBV30 to TRBJ2-1; a weak D match, TRBD2 (5 bases). CDR3 size: 22 residues. Germline values: CDR1 GTSNPN, CDR2 SVGIG (reference sequence). With 0 bases removed from V and 9 bases from J, the gap between germline ends came to 39 bases.

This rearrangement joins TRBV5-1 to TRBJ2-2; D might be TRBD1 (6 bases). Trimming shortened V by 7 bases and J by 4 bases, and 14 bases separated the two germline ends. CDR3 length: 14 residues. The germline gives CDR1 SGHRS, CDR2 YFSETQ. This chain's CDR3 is CASHRAGGTGELFF. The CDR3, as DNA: TGCGCCAGCCACAGGGCCGGAGGCACCGGGGAGCTGTTTTTT.

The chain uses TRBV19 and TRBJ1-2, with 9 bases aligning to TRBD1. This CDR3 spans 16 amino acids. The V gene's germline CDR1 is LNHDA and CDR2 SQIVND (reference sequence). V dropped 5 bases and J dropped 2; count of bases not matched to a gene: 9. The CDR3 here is CASSGFLGQGNYGYTF. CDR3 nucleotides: TGTGCCAGTAGTGGATTCCTGGGACAGGGCAACTATGGCTACACCTTC.

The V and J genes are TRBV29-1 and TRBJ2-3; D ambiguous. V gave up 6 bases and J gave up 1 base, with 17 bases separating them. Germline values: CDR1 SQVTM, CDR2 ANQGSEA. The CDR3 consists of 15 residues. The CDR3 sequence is CSVGRKVGGTDTQYF. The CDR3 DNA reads TGCAGCGTAGGCCGGAAGGTTGGGGGCACAGATACGCAGTATTTT.

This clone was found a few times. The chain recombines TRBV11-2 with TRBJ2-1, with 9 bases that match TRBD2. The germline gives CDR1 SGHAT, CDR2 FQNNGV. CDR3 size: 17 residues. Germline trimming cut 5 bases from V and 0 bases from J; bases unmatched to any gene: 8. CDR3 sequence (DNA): TGTGCCAGCAGCCAGAGGACTAGCGCCTCCTCCTACAATGAGCAGTTCTTC. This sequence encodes CASSQRTSASSYNEQFF.

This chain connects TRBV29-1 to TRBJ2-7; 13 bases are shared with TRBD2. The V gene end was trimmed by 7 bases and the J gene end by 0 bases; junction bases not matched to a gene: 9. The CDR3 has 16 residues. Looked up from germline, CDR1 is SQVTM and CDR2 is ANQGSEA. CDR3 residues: CSAWTSGRGPSYEQYF. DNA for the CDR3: TGCAGCGCCTGGACTAGCGGGAGAGGCCCCTCCTACGAGCAGTACTTC.

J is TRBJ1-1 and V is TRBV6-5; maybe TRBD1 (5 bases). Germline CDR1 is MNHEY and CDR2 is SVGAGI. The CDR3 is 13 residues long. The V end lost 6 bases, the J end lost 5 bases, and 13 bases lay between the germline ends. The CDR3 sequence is CASSPRGRTEAFF. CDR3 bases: TGTGCCAGCAGCCCCCGGGGCCGGACTGAAGCTTTCTTT.

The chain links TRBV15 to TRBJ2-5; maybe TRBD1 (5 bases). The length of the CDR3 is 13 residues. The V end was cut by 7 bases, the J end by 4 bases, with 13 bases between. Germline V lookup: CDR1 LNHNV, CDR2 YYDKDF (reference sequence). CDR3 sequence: CATNGALRETQYF. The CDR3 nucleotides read TGTGCCACCAATGGGGCCCTGCGAGAGACCCAGTACTTC.

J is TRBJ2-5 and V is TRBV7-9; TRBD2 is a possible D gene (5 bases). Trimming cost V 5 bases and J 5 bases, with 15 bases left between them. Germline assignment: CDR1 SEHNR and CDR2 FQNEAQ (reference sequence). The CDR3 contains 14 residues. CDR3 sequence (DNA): TGTGCCAGCAGCCAAGCGGCGTTGGGGGAGACCCAGTACTTC. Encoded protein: CASSQAALGETQYF. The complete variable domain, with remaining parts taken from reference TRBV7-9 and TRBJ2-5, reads DTGVSQNPRHKITKRGQNVTFRCDPISEHNRLYWYRQTLGQGPEFLTYFQNEAQLEKSRLLSDRFSAERPKGSFSTLEIQRTEQGDSAMYLCASSQAALGETQYFGPGTRLLVL.

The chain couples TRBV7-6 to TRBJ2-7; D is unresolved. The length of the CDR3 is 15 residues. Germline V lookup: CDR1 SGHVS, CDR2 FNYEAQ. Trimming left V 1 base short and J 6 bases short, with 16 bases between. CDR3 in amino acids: CASSLGSQAKGEQYF. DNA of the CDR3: TGTGCCAGCAGCTTAGGTTCTCAGGCTAAGGGCGAGCAGTACTTC.

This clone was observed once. The CDR3 sequence: CAWGTSGRGTDTQYF. CDR3 nucleotide sequence: TGTGCCTGGGGGACTAGCGGGAGGGGCACAGATACGCAGTATTTT. This chain joins TRBV30 and TRBJ2-3; 16 bases match TRBD2. The germline gives CDR1 GTSNPN, CDR2 SVGIG (reference sequence). The CDR3 is 15 residues long. After removal of 5 bases from V and 1 base from J, the junction contained 0 bases not matched to a gene.